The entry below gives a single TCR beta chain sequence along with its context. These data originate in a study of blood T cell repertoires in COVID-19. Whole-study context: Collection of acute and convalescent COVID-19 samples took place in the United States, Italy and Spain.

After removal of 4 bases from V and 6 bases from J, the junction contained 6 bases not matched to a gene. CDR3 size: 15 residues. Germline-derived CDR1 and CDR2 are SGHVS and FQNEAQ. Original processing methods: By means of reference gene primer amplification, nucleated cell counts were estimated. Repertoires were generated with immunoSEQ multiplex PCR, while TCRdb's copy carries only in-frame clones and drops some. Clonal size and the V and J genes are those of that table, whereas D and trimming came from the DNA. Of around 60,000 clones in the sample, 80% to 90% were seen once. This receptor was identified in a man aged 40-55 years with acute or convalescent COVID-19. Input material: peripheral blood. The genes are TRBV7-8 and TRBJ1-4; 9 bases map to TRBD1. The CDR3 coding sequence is TGTGCCAGCAGCTCTCCACAGGGGGCCCATGAAAAACTGTTTTTT. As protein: CASSSPQGAHEKLFF.